This is a list of T cell receptor beta chains from one sample in a study of T cells in Graves' hyperthyroidism and ophthalmopathy. One entry per CDR3 protein, called by TCRdb with MiXCR from the multiplex PCR reads. The table includes around 390,000 distinct CDR3 sequences, roughly 14% detected once. What was sequenced was blood. The receptors were sampled from a woman in her thirties with Graves' ophthalmopathy. Each CDR3 is given with its conserved first and last residue. The D gene is left open where the match is weak. The listing skips clone size in some rows; elsewhere it reads once, few, many or a size class.

J,size,D,V,DNA,CDR3
TRBJ1-1,many,-,TRBV5-1,TGCGCCAGCAGCTTGGGCAGGGACACTGAAGCTTTCTTT,CASSLGRDTEAFF
TRBJ2-7,few,-,TRBV9,TGTGCCAGCAGCGTAGAGGAACAGGGCTACGAGCAGTACTTC,CASSVEEQGYEQYF
TRBJ1-4,many,-,TRBV5-1,TGCGCCAGCAGCTTGGGGCAGAGTGCAACTAATGAAAAACTGTTTTTT,CASSLGQSATNEKLFF
TRBJ2-2,-,TRBD1,TRBV24-1,TGTGCCACCAGTGAACTGACAGGGGCCGGGGAGCTGTTTTTT,CATSELTGAGELFF
TRBJ1-2,few,-,TRBV19,TGTGCCAGTAGTATAGCGGGGAACTCCAACTATGGCTACACCTTC,CASSIAGNSNYGYTF
TRBJ1-5,many,-,TRBV20-1,TGCAGTGCTAGGGTTGGGAGAAGCAATCAGCCCCAGCATTTT,CSARVGRSNQPQHF
TRBJ1-1,many,TRBD1,TRBV12-3/TRBV12-4,TGTGCCAGCACTCGGACAGGTCCCTCTGAAGCTTTCTTT,CASTRTGPSEAFF
TRBJ2-3,-,TRBD2,TRBV7-2,TGTGCCAGCAGCCTAGCCCTTTTGACTAGCGGGAACACAGATACGCAGTATTTT,CASSLALLTSGNTDTQYF
TRBJ2-1,many,TRBD1,TRBV10-3,TGTGCCATCAGTGGGAAGACAGGGGCCGGCTCCTACAATGAGCAGTTCTTC,CAISGKTGAGSYNEQFF
TRBJ1-4,few,-,TRBV20-1,TGCAGTGCTAGTCCCTTTGTGAGTGGGAATAATGAAAAACTGTTTTTT,CSASPFVSGNNEKLFF
TRBJ2-2,many,-,TRBV12-3/TRBV12-4,TGTGCCAGCAGGCTGGGGCCAAACACCGGGGAGCTGTTTTTT,CASRLGPNTGELFF
TRBJ2-5,many,TRBD2,TRBV20-1,TGCAGTGTTTCTTTTCTAGCGGGGGTTCTCAGGGGAGAGACCCAGTACTTC,CSVSFLAGVLRGETQYF
TRBJ2-7,-,-,TRBV27,TGTGCCAGCAGTTTAATGGGGACCCCCTACGAGCAGTACTTC,CASSLMGTPYEQYF
TRBJ2-3,many,-,TRBV28,TGTGCCAGCAAAACGTACGGTACAGATACGCAGTATTTT,CASKTYGTDTQYF
TRBJ1-6,many,-,TRBV18,TGTGCCAGCTCACCAAAGGGTGCAGACAGGATGAATTCACCCCTCCACTTT,CASSPKGADRMNSPLHF
TRBJ2-3,many,-,TRBV12-3/TRBV12-4,TGTGCCAGCAGTTTTTCGGGAGAAGATACGCAGTATTTT,CASSFSGEDTQYF
TRBJ1-2,-,-,TRBV4-2,TGTGCCAGCAGCCAAGATCAGGGGTTGGGTGGCTACACCTTC,CASSQDQGLGGYTF
TRBJ1-5,many,TRBD1,TRBV6-1,TGTGCCAGCAGGATTTCCGGGACAGCCCTCGCTCAGCCCCAGCATTTT,CASRISGTALAQPQHF
TRBJ1-2,-,-,TRBV25-1,TGTGCCAGCAGTGAAGCAAATGGCTACACCTTC,CASSEANGYTF
TRBJ1-4,many,-,TRBV2,TGTGCCAGCAGAGTAACAACCCTGTTTTTT,CASRVTTLFF
TRBJ2-7,many,-,TRBV6-1,TGTGCCAGCAGTGAAGGGGGGTTCTACGAGCAGTACTTC,CASSEGGFYEQYF
TRBJ2-6,many,-,TRBV5-1,TGCGCCAGCACCGCAGGGCTTGGGGCCAACGTCCTGACTTTC,CASTAGLGANVLTF
TRBJ2-1,many,-,TRBV28,TGTGCCAGCAGTTTTTTATCAGCATACAATGAGCAGTTCTTC,CASSFLSAYNEQFF
TRBJ2-1,many,-,TRBV20-1,TGCAGTGCTCCCCTAGCCTACAATGAGCAGTTCTTC,CSAPLAYNEQFF
TRBJ1-2,few,-,TRBV6-1,TGTGCCAGCGGTACAGAGACCAACTATGGCTACACCTTC,CASGTETNYGYTF
TRBJ2-2,many,-,TRBV2,TGTGCCAGCAAACCCCGGGGGATTAACACCGGGGAGCTGTTTTTT,CASKPRGINTGELFF
TRBJ2-6,many,-,TRBV2,TGTGCCAGCTTGCTGGGGGCTGGGGCCAACGTCCTGACTTTC,CASLLGAGANVLTF
TRBJ1-4,many,-,TRBV12-3/TRBV12-4,TGTGCCAGCAGTTTTTACGCCAGGGTTGAAAAACTGTTTTTT,CASSFYARVEKLFF
TRBJ1-5,-,-,TRBV5-4,TGTGCCAGCAGCAACAGTGGGAATCAGCCCCAGCATTTT,CASSNSGNQPQHF
TRBJ2-7,many,TRBD2,TRBV7-9,TGTGCCAGCATGCGGGGGGTACCCTACGAGCAGTACTTC,CASMRGVPYEQYF
TRBJ2-1,many,-,TRBV7-2,TGTGCCAGCAGCTTAGGTAGCTCTCGGGATGAGCAGTTCTTC,CASSLGSSRDEQFF
TRBJ1-4,few,-,TRBV28,TGTGCCAGCAGTCCGGGACAACTGACTGGTAATGACAAACTGTTTTTT,CASSPGQLTGNDKLFF
TRBJ1-4,many,-,TRBV20-1,TGCAGTGCTAACAAGGAGGAAAAACTGTTTTTT,CSANKEEKLFF
TRBJ2-3,-,-,TRBV6-1,TGTGCCAGCAGTGAAACGGGAAAAAGAGCAGATACGCAGTATTTT,CASSETGKRADTQYF
TRBJ2-6,many,TRBD1,TRBV12-3/TRBV12-4,TGTGCCAGCAGTTCGGGGGACAGGGCCCTCTCTGGGGCCAACGTCCTGACTTTC,CASSSGDRALSGANVLTF
TRBJ1-5,-,-,TRBV15,TGTGCCACCAGCAGAGAACGGGTGGGGGACAATCAGCCCCAGCATTTT,CATSRERVGDNQPQHF
TRBJ2-1,few,TRBD2,TRBV10-1,TGCGCCAGCACTAGCGGGAGTTCAAGTGAGCAGTTCTTC,CASTSGSSSEQFF
TRBJ1-3,few,-,TRBV13,TGTGCCAGCAGCTCCCTATCCAGGGGAGGATACTCTGGAAACACCATATATTTT,CASSSLSRGGYSGNTIYF
TRBJ2-5,-,TRBD1,TRBV27,TGTGCCAGCAGGACCGGGGACAGGGCGTTCCAAGAGACCCAGTACTTC,CASRTGDRAFQETQYF
TRBJ1-1,many,-,TRBV12-3/TRBV12-4,TGTGCCAGCACCACTTCAGTCCCCACTGAAGCTTTCTTT,CASTTSVPTEAFF
TRBJ1-4,many,-,TRBV28,TGTGCCAGCAGTTTGGGGATTATATCAACTAATGAAAAACTGTTTTTT,CASSLGIISTNEKLFF
TRBJ2-7,-,-,TRBV5-6,TGTGCCAGCAGCTTAGGTAACGCTGCGCAGTACTTC,CASSLGNAAQYF
TRBJ2-7,many,-,TRBV12-3/TRBV12-4,TGTGCCAGCAGTCGGGGGAACGAGCAGTACTTC,CASSRGNEQYF
TRBJ2-7,many,-,TRBV20-1,TGCAGTGCTCCAGCCCAGGACAACTACGAGCAGTACTTC,CSAPAQDNYEQYF
TRBJ1-2,many,TRBD1,TRBV2,TGTGCCAGCAGCCGGGACAGGGAGGGAGGCTACACCTTC,CASSRDREGGYTF
TRBJ2-2,many,TRBD1,TRBV2,TGTGCCACCCACAAACGGACAGGGGATAACACCGGGGAGCTGTTTTTT,CATHKRTGDNTGELFF
TRBJ1-5,many,-,TRBV6-1,TGTGCCAGCAGTACCACGGGAGCAAATCAGCCCCAGCATTTT,CASSTTGANQPQHF
TRBJ1-5,many,TRBD1,TRBV6-4,TGTGCCAGCACCCGGGTGGGAGGGGGCTATAGCAATCAGCCCCAGCATTTT,CASTRVGGGYSNQPQHF
TRBJ1-2,few,TRBD1,TRBV6-4,TGTGCCAGCAGCCCGACAGGGCCCTATGGCTACACCTTC,CASSPTGPYGYTF
TRBJ1-4,-,TRBD1,TRBV7-9,TGTGCCAGCAGCTTAGCTGGTTGGGGGCCAGCAGGGGGGATAGAAAAACTGTTTTTT,CASSLAGWGPAGGIEKLFF
TRBJ2-7,many,TRBD1,TRBV7-3,TGTGCCAGCAGGAACGCCGGGACAGGGGGCTCCCACGAGCAGTACTTC,CASRNAGTGGSHEQYF
TRBJ1-6,many,-,TRBV25-1,TGTGCCAGCAGTGAGTGGGGGAATTCACCCCTCCACTTT,CASSEWGNSPLHF
TRBJ2-1,-,-,TRBV7-3,TGTGCCAGCAGCTTAAGGATGGGGGGGCTCAATGAGCAGTTCTTC,CASSLRMGGLNEQFF
TRBJ2-2,many,-,TRBV20-1,TGCAGTGCGTTAGGACAGTCTCTTACCCTCGCGAACACCGGGGAGCTGTTTTTT,CSALGQSLTLANTGELFF
TRBJ2-6,-,-,TRBV15,TGTGCCACCAGCAGAGACAGCTCCTCTGGGGCCAACGTCCTGACTTTC,CATSRDSSSGANVLTF
TRBJ2-7,-,TRBD2,TRBV20-1,TGCAGTGCTAGAGTTCTGGAGGCTAGCGGGGGGGACCACGAGCAGTACTTC,CSARVLEASGGDHEQYF
TRBJ1-5,many,-,TRBV28,TGTGCCAGCAGCGTCGAATTAGGGGTGATTCAGCCCCAGCATTTT,CASSVELGVIQPQHF
TRBJ1-1,many,-,TRBV28,TGTGCCAGCAGTTTAGTGCAGGAGAACACTGAAGCTTTCTTT,CASSLVQENTEAFF
TRBJ1-4,-,-,TRBV4-3,TGCGCCAGCAGCCACAGGGATGATGAAAAACTGTTTTTT,CASSHRDDEKLFF
TRBJ2-2,-,-,TRBV9,TGTGCCAGCAGCGCTCCCAGTGGGGGGCAGGGGGCGAACACCGGGGAGCTGTTTTTT,CASSAPSGGQGANTGELFF